One and the same sample provided the 20 T cell receptor beta chains below, sequenced in a study of CD8 T cells in Susac syndrome. Reverse transcription of about 0.5 to 1 ug RNA was carried out with random hexamers. TCRdb reanalysed the immunoSEQ multiplex PCR reads using MiXCR and keeps one entry per CDR3 protein. This sample has some 99,000 distinct CDR3 sequences, with roughly 94% found just once. Sequencing was done on a sample of CD4+ T cells from PBMCs. These receptors originate from a human donor with Susac syndrome.

V gene TRBV18 combines with J gene TRBJ2-3; no clear D gene. With 6 bases removed from V and 2 bases from J, the gap between germline ends came to 18 bases. The CDR3 sequence is 16 residues long. Germline CDR1 is KGHSH and CDR2 is LQKENI. The chain's CDR3 is CASSPARSLHTDTQYF. The CDR3 DNA follows: TGTGCCAGCTCCCCGGCCCGGTCCCTCCACACAGATACGCAGTATTTT.

The chain couples TRBV5-1 to TRBJ2-1; TRBD1 matches at 9 bases. CDR1 SGHRS and CDR2 YFSETQ come from the germline V gene. With 2 bases clipped from V and 4 bases from J, the junction kept 4 bases outside the gene matches. There are 15 residues in the CDR3. This CDR3 reads CASSFTGGGYNEQFF. CDR3 bases: TGCGCCAGCAGCTTTACAGGGGGCGGGTACAATGAGCAGTTCTTC.

This clonotype was seen once. The CDR3 loop reads CASRPSSGDPPKTQYF. The CDR3 nucleotides are TGTGCCAGCAGACCCTCAAGCGGGGACCCCCCCAAGACCCAGTACTTC. The gene calls are TRBV28 and TRBJ2-5, with TRBD2 identical over 7 bases. The CDR3 is made up of 16 amino acids. Germline loops: CDR1 MDHEN, CDR2 SYDVKM. V lost 6 bases, J lost 6 bases, and 16 bases stayed unmatched.

The CDR3 protein is CASSYPRGSQETQYF. The DNA for the CDR3 is TGTGCCAGCAGTTACCCACGAGGGAGTCAAGAGACCCAGTACTTC. The rearrangement links TRBV6-6 to TRBJ2-5; tentative D call: TRBD2 (5 bases). Germline V gene lookup returns CDR1 MNHNY and CDR2 SVGAGI (reference sequence). Trimming cost V 2 bases and J 2 bases, with 12 bases left between them. The CDR3 has 15 amino acids.

This clonotype has a single count. This chain joins TRBV12-3 or TRBV12-4 and TRBJ1-1; D call uncertain. This CDR3 contains 10 residues. The V and J ends lost 4 bases and 12 bases respectively, with 9 bases between them. The CDR3 loop reads CASSYIPPFF. CDR3 in DNA: TGTGCCAGCAGTTATATACCCCCTTTCTTT.

About this clonotype: The conserved final phenylalanine or tryptophan is absent from the CDR3, which likely points to a read error. This chain connects TRBV30 to TRBJ2-7; D unclear. The length of the CDR3 is 11 residues. The germline V gene has CDR1 GTSNPN and CDR2 SVGIG (reference sequence). With 4 bases removed from V and 5 bases from J, the gap between germline ends came to 9 bases. CDR3 region: CAWKLGNEQYL. The CDR3, as DNA: TGTGCCTGGAAGCTAGGGAACGAGCAGTACCTC.

This chain connects TRBV7-3 to TRBJ1-2; 9 bases line up with TRBD1. CDR1 SGHTA and CDR2 FQGTGA come from the germline V gene. CDR3 length: 14 residues. Losses at the gene ends were 4 bases for V and 7 bases for J; bases not matched to a gene: 7. The CDR3 spells CASSSTGGASGYTF. The CDR3 nucleotides read TGTGCCAGCAGCTCAACAGGGGGCGCGAGTGGCTACACCTTC.

DNA of the CDR3: TGTGCCTGGAGTCACCAATACTACGAGCAGTACTTC. The encoded protein is CAWSHQYYEQYF. The rearrangement joins TRBV30 to TRBJ2-7; D ambiguous. Germline CDR1 and CDR2: GTSNPN and SVGIG (reference sequence). V lost 2 bases, J lost 3 bases, and 8 bases lay in between. This CDR3 region has 12 residues.

This clonotype was found once. CDR3 protein: CTSSHAYLFF. The CDR3 bases are TGCACCAGCAGCCACGCGTACCTGTTTTTT. This chain links TRBV1 with TRBJ2-2. TRBV1 is designated a pseudogene. This CDR3 spans 10 amino acids.

V gene TRBV20-1 combines with J gene TRBJ1-2, with 11 bases matching TRBD1. The CDR3 consists of 15 residues. The V gene's germline CDR1 is DFQATT and CDR2 SNEGSKA (reference sequence). V lost 1 base and J lost 8; bases outside the gene matches: 9. The CDR3 nucleotides read TGCAGTGCTAGAGTACCAGGACAGGGGGCCCAAGGCTACACCTTC. Translated: CSARVPGQGAQGYTF.

The CDR3 loop is CASSLQTSGGALDTQYF. The CDR3 nucleotides are TGCGCCAGCAGTCTACAAACTAGCGGGGGGGCCTTAGATACGCAGTATTTT. The V and J genes are TRBV4-1 and TRBJ2-3, with 13 bases that match TRBD2. After removal of 6 bases from V and 5 bases from J, the junction contained 11 bases not matched to a gene. CDR3 length equals 17 residues. Germline CDR1 is MGHRA and CDR2 is YSYEKL.

J is TRBJ2-7 and V is TRBV6-2 or TRBV6-3; TRBD1 might be the D (6 bases). Germline CDR1 reads MNHEY; CDR2 reads SVGEGT. The CDR3 is made up of 13 amino acids. The V end lost 11 bases, the J end lost 1 base, and 15 bases lay between the germline ends. CDR3 residues: CAPQGTASYEQYF. CDR3 in DNA: TGTGCCCCCCAGGGGACGGCGTCCTACGAGCAGTACTTC.

V is TRBV15 and J is TRBJ2-4; TRBD1 or TRBD2 may be the D gene (6 bases each). Trimming took 0 bases from V and 10 from J, leaving 16 bases between them. The V gene's germline CDR1 is LNHNV and CDR2 YYDKDF (reference sequence). The CDR3 has 15 amino acids. The CDR3 DNA reads TGTGCCACCAGCAGAGACCTCGGGGGCCGGCGGATTCAGTACTTC. This encodes CATSRDLGGRRIQYF.

V usage is TRBV20-1 and J usage is TRBJ1-5; D uncertain. The germline gives CDR1 DFQATT, CDR2 SNEGSKA (reference sequence). The CDR3 sequence is 15 residues long. CDR3 sequence reads: CSILSLGQADQPQHF. The CDR3 DNA reads as TGCAGCATCCTGAGCCTTGGGCAGGCTGATCAGCCCCAGCATTTT.

With respect to this clonotype: One end of the junction fails to match germline, which may point to a read error. This chain joins TRBV20-1 and TRBJ1-6; D remains unclear. The germline CDR1 and CDR2 sequences are DFQATT and SNEGSKA (reference sequence). The CDR3 totals 12 residues. CDR3 amino acids: CSARRVGSPFHF. The CDR3 DNA follows: TGCAGTGCCCGACGAGTCGGTTCACCCTTCCACTTT.

V and J are TRBV19 and TRBJ1-1; perhaps TRBD1 as D (6 bases). CDR1 is LNHDA and CDR2 is SQIVND in the germline V gene (reference sequence). V was shortened by 3 bases and J by 9 bases, with 14 bases between the two germline ends. The CDR3 consists of 13 residues. The CDR3 sequence: CASSIIGTGKAFF. The CDR3 DNA is TGTGCCAGTAGTATCATCGGAACAGGGAAAGCTTTCTTT.

Only one count was recorded for this clonotype. This rearrangement joins TRBV7-2 to TRBJ2-7; TRBD2 matches 8 bases. The V segment lost 2 bases and the J segment 0 bases; nucleotides outside the gene matches: 3. Per germline, CDR1 SGHTA and CDR2 FQGNSA. The length of the CDR3 is 15 residues. The CDR3 nucleotides are TGTGCCAGCAGCTTATATAGCGGGGACTCCTACGAGCAGTACTTC. Its translation: CASSLYSGDSYEQYF. The full variable domain, completed using reference TRBV7-2 and TRBJ2-7, is GAGVSQSPSNKVTEKGKDVELRCDPISGHTALYWYRQSLGQGLEFLIYFQGNSAPDKSGLPSDRFSAERTGGSVSTLTIQRTQQEDSAVYLCASSLYSGDSYEQYFGPGTRLTVT.

The chain combines TRBV10-2 with TRBJ2-7; D may match TRBD1 or TRBD2 (6 bases each). CDR3 length equals 14 residues. From germline, CDR1 is WSHSY and CDR2 SAAADI. Trimming pared 3 bases from V and 5 bases from J, leaving 14 bases between. The chain's CDR3 is CASSDIGGKDEQYF. The CDR3 DNA follows: TGCGCCAGCAGTGATATCGGGGGCAAAGACGAGCAGTACTTC.

V is TRBV3-1 and J is TRBJ1-2, with no clear D. V was shortened by 1 base and J by 3 bases, with 9 bases between the two germline ends. The CDR3 has 14 amino acids. Per germline, CDR1 LGHDT and CDR2 YNNKEL (reference sequence). The CDR3 spells CASSQAPDDYGYTF. The CDR3 DNA reads TGTGCCAGCAGCCAAGCCCCGGACGACTATGGCTACACCTTC.

V is TRBV30 and J is TRBJ2-1, with D maybe TRBD2 (6 bases). The CDR3 is 12 residues long. The V end lost 5 bases, the J end lost 7 bases, and 12 bases lay between the germline ends. Germline CDR1 GTSNPN, CDR2 SVGIG (reference sequence). The CDR3 coding sequence is TGTGCCTGGGGGCGGGGTCGGAATGAGCAGTTCTTC. Its protein product is CAWGRGRNEQFF.